Below, one T cell receptor beta chain is given with its context. Its recognized antigen is unknown. No base-level quality is on record; no much larger clone is a single base apart. This record comes from a study of blood T cell repertoires in COVID-19 (TCRdb year 2020). In terms of the full investigation: Samples from collaborators originated in the United States, Italy and Spain and spanned both the acute and convalescent phases of COVID-19. Where HLA class I and class II types were available, the types were taken from metadata supplied by the sample provider, not from assay-based typing. The repertoires were released in a freely available public database intended as a resource for research on the immune response to SARS-CoV-2. Sample metadata almost always included a de-identified subject ID, COVID-19 status, age in years and sex. The prospective study material was composed of cDNA or gDNA derived from T cells, B-cell-depleted T cells, or PBMCs. Deeply sampled blood TCRbeta repertoires from subjects exposed to, actively infected with, or recovered from COVID-19 were included in the dataset. Samples were obtained from the ongoing ImmuneRACE study (first 160 participants) and from 1,200 or so subjects provided by 6 global collaborators.

The germline V gene supplies CDR1 SNHLY and CDR2 FYNNEI. The junction carries 13 bases between V and J, which are trimmed by 7 bases and 4 bases respectively. Reading from cysteine to phenylalanine, the CDR3 counts 13 amino acids. Only the CDR3 part of the read is kept: 39 bases, read in frame from the first base. TCRbeta CDR3 regions were amplified from genomic DNA using the immunoSEQ Assay, a bias-controlled multiplex PCR. The authors' pipeline ran thus. Nucleated cell counts per sample were estimated from amplification of reference gene primers within the assay. To quantify the absolute abundance of each unique TCRbeta CDR3 rearrangement, sequence reads were collapsed and filtered. For each sample, productive Simpson clonality was calculated as the square root of Simpson's diversity index across productive rearrangements. Entries here come from immuneACCESS through TCRdb and include only in-frame sequences with V and J called. Some clones fail to appear in such tables; in the studies checked, an unresolved V gene covers under half of the shortfall, and the cause of the remainder is unknown. V and J calls and clone size are those listed in that table; D and trimming were worked out from the DNA. For this sample the table gives tens of thousands of clones, of which about 85% were detected only once. The ten largest make up 5.1% of the sample.

Each collaborating institution followed its own protocols to collect whole blood in K2EDTA tubes. For TCRbeta analysis, collaborators shipped samples as frozen whole blood, isolated PBMCs, or DNA extracted from either of those sample types. The study at large found these results: How much clinical and demographic metadata was included differed by source and by participant, and the metadata was provided uncurated.

The chain was built from TRBV2 and TRBJ2-5; a tentative D match to TRBD2 spans 5 bases. Sequencing used peripheral blood. The receptor's source is an elderly man with acute or convalescent COVID-19. The DNA sequence reads TGTGCCAGCAACCTAAACGGGGTAGAGACCCAGTACTTC. Its protein reads: CASNLNGVETQYF.